These T cell receptor beta chains were read from a single sample in a study of beta chain features in type 1 diabetes. TCRdb's table, derived via immunoSEQ multiplex PCR, lists solely in-frame clones and lacks some. The table lists 680,000 or so clones, about an eighth of them singletons. Sequencing was carried out using naive CD4+ T cells from blood. These receptors came from a man aged 18 to 29 with type 1 diabetes. Each CDR3 is given with its conserved first and last residue. Fields, in order: J gene, clone size, V gene, D gene, CDR3 protein, CDR3 DNA. A D gene is named only where the DNA matches it firmly. Size is omitted from some rows. Given values are once, few, many or a class for expanded clones.

TRBJ2-7	few	TRBV11-2	NA	CASSLVAGYEQYF	TGTGCCAGCAGCTTAGTGGCTGGCTACGAGCAGTACTTC
TRBJ2-5	NA	TRBV2	NA	CASSAQETQYF	TGTGCCAGCAGTGCTCAAGAGACCCAGTACTTC
TRBJ2-1	NA	TRBV2	NA	CASRAGTSEEQFF	TGTGCCAGCAGAGCTGGGACTTCCGAGGAGCAGTTCTTC
TRBJ2-4	NA	TRBV27	NA	CASSLSKGGAKNIQYF	TGTGCCAGCAGTTTATCGAAGGGTGGGGCCAAAAACATTCAGTACTTC
TRBJ1-1	few	TRBV5-4	NA	CASSLGGGLNTEAFF	TGTGCCAGCAGCTTGGGCGGAGGGCTGAACACTGAAGCTTTCTTT
TRBJ2-7	NA	TRBV2	NA	CASSDGEPFKANF	TGTGCCAGCAGTGACGGAGAACCGTTTAAGGCGAACTTC
TRBJ2-5	few	TRBV2	TRBD2	CASPTGLAGTLGQETQYF	TGTGCCAGCCCTACGGGACTAGCGGGGACCTTGGGGCAAGAGACCCAGTACTTC
TRBJ2-3	NA	TRBV7-3	NA	CASSLLTPDTQYF	TGTGCCAGCAGCTTATTGACTCCAGATACGCAGTATTTT
TRBJ1-3	few	TRBV15	NA	CATSRVLSGNTIYF	TGTGCCACCAGCAGAGTCCTTTCTGGAAACACCATATATTTT
TRBJ1-6	few	TRBV6-5	NA	CASSTRGTPIHF	TGTGCCAGCAGTACCCGCGGGACCCCCATCCATTTT
TRBJ1-1	NA	TRBV7-2	NA	CASSSGLNTEAFF	TGTGCCAGCAGCTCCGGACTCAACACTGAAGCTTTCTTT
TRBJ2-3	NA	TRBV10-3	NA	CAISEDRAVQDTQYF	TGTGCCATCAGTGAGGATAGGGCCGTACAAGATACGCAGTATTTT
TRBJ1-1	NA	TRBV5-1	NA	CASSLDPGGTEAFF	TGCGCCAGCAGCTTGGACCCGGGAGGGACTGAAGCTTTCTTT
TRBJ1-2	NA	TRBV19	NA	CATNLGEWFDGYTF	TGTGCCACAAATCTGGGGGAATGGTTCGACGGCTACACCTTC
TRBJ2-3	few	TRBV5-1	NA	CASSAAQGSTDTQYF	TGCGCCAGCAGTGCGGCCCAAGGCAGCACAGATACGCAGTATTTT
TRBJ2-1	NA	TRBV21-1	NA	CASSVCNEQFF	TGTGCCAGCAGCGTCTGTAATGAGCAGTTCTTC
TRBJ2-5	NA	TRBV7-8	NA	CASSPGTSGQETQYF	TGTGCCAGCAGCCCTGGGACAAGTGGCCAAGAGACCCAGTACTTC
TRBJ1-3	few	TRBV4-2	TRBD1	CASSQPDRGAGNTIYF	TGTGCCAGCAGCCAACCCGACAGGGGGGCTGGAAACACCATATATTTT
TRBJ2-4	NA	TRBV28	TRBD2	CASSLTSGVKNIQYF	TGTGCCAGCAGTTTGACTAGCGGAGTTAAAAACATTCAGTACTTC
TRBJ1-2	once	TRBV28	NA	CASSLLAGFTNYGYTF	TGTGCCAGCAGCCTTTTGGCAGGGTTTACTAACTATGGCTACACCTTC
TRBJ2-7	NA	TRBV7-9	TRBD1	CASSLDRDRAYEQYF	TGTGCCAGCAGCTTAGACCGGGACAGGGCCTACGAGCAGTACTTC
TRBJ2-1	few	TRBV7-9	NA	CASSPRGTSPYNEQFF	TGTGCCAGCAGCCCCCGGGGGACCTCGCCTTACAATGAGCAGTTCTTC
TRBJ1-2	few	TRBV10-3	NA	CAISEGGDGYTF	TGTGCCATCAGTGAGGGAGGGGATGGCTACACCTTC
TRBJ1-5	NA	TRBV6-6	NA	CATRSTVVNQPQHF	TGTGCCACCAGATCGACAGTAGTCAATCAGCCCCAGCATTTT
TRBJ2-7	few	TRBV23-1	TRBD1	CASRLGGGSYEQYF	TGCGCCAGCAGGCTAGGGGGCGGTTCCTACGAGCAGTACTTC
TRBJ1-1	NA	TRBV7-6	TRBD1	CASSLTGSMNTEAFF	TGTGCCAGCAGCTTGACAGGGAGTATGAACACTGAAGCTTTCTTT
TRBJ2-5	NA	TRBV18	NA	CASSPQQGQETQYF	TGTGCCAGCTCACCACAACAGGGCCAAGAGACCCAGTACTTC
TRBJ2-1	NA	TRBV18	NA	CASSPVVSRYEQFF	TGTGCCAGCTCACCGGTGGTGAGCAGATATGAGCAGTTCTTC
TRBJ2-7	NA	TRBV21-1	NA	CASLGREQYF	TGTGCCAGCCTGGGAAGGGAGCAGTACTTC
TRBJ2-1	once	TRBV4-2	TRBD2	CASSQPGLAGAYNEQFF	TGTGCCAGCAGCCAACCCGGACTAGCGGGGGCCTACAATGAGCAGTTCTTC
TRBJ2-1	NA	TRBV5-1	NA	CASRFAVEGLNEQFF	TGCGCCAGCAGATTCGCGGTGGAGGGGTTGAATGAGCAGTTCTTC
TRBJ2-2	NA	TRBV19	TRBD1	CASRTAGGSNTGELFF	TGTGCCAGTAGAACGGCAGGGGGCTCGAACACCGGGGAGCTGTTTTTT
TRBJ2-1	few	TRBV30	NA	CAWSALSFPSDEQFF	TGTGCCTGGAGTGCCCTTAGTTTCCCTAGCGATGAGCAGTTCTTC
TRBJ1-2	NA	TRBV25-1	NA	CASSEGQGRMYGYTF	TGTGCCAGCAGTGAGGGGCAGGGGAGGATGTATGGCTACACCTTC
TRBJ1-1	NA	TRBV5-6	NA	CASSLDGALNTEAFF	TGTGCCAGCAGCTTGGATGGGGCTTTGAACACTGAAGCTTTCTTT
TRBJ1-1	few	TRBV13	NA	CASSPLNAGGTEAFF	TGTGCCAGCAGCCCGCTAAATGCGGGGGGGACTGAAGCTTTCTTT
TRBJ2-3	few	TRBV30	TRBD2	CASSSGGSTDTQYF	TGTGCCTCATCGAGCGGGGGGAGCACAGATACGCAGTATTTT
TRBJ2-7	NA	TRBV15	NA	CATRESGRLYEQYF	TGTGCCACCAGAGAATCGGGGCGCCTCTACGAGCAGTACTTC
TRBJ2-7	few	TRBV7-9	TRBD1	CASSSGQGSYEQYF	TGTGCCAGCAGCTCTGGACAGGGTTCCTACGAGCAGTACTTC
TRBJ2-5	once	TRBV9	TRBD2	CASSVDGTSGFQETQYF	TGTGCCAGCAGCGTAGATGGGACTAGCGGGTTCCAAGAGACCCAGTACTTC
TRBJ1-1	NA	TRBV7-9	TRBD1	CASSHRTGRDTEAFF	TGTGCCAGCAGCCATCGGACAGGCAGGGACACTGAAGCTTTCTTT
TRBJ2-7	NA	TRBV4-1	NA	CASSQEEASSYEQYF	TGCGCCAGCAGCCAAGAGGAGGCTAGCTCGTACGAGCAGTACTTC
TRBJ1-6	NA	TRBV9	NA	CASSPGVGDNSPLHF	TGTGCCAGCAGCCCCGGGGTGGGGGATAATTCACCCCTCCACTTT
TRBJ2-2	NA	TRBV7-9	NA	CASSLVGELFF	TGTGCCAGCAGCTTGGTTGGGGAGCTGTTTTTT
TRBJ2-3	few	TRBV6-6	NA	CASSSSTDTQYF	TGTGCCAGCAGTTCTAGCACAGATACGCAGTATTTT
TRBJ2-7	NA	TRBV7-3	NA	CASSLSGGLTYEQYF	TGTGCCAGCAGCTTAAGTGGAGGGCTTACCTACGAGCAGTACTTC
TRBJ2-2	few	TRBV2	NA	CASSEGQENAGELFF	TGTGCCAGCAGTGAGGGGCAGGAGAACGCCGGGGAGCTGTTTTTT
TRBJ1-1	few	TRBV2	NA	CASSTGWEAFF	TGTGCCAGCAGTACAGGTTGGGAAGCTTTCTTT
TRBJ2-1	few	TRBV18	NA	CASSPSGLTMEEQFF	TGTGCCAGCTCACCTTCAGGACTCACGATGGAGGAGCAGTTCTTC